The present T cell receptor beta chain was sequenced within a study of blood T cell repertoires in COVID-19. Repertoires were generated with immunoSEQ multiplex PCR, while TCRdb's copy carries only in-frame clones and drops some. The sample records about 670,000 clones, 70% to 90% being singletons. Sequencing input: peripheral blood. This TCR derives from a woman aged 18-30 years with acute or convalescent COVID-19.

DNA for the CDR3: TGTGCCAGCAGTCCTCTAGCGGGGGGTTCTGATACGCAGTATTTT. It encodes CASSPLAGGSDTQYF. This chain joins TRBV5-4 and TRBJ2-3, with 11 bases aligning to TRBD2. Germline values: CDR1 SGHNT, CDR2 YYREEE (reference sequence). The length of the CDR3 is 15 residues. The V segment lost 5 bases and the J segment 6 bases; nucleotides outside the gene matches: 8.